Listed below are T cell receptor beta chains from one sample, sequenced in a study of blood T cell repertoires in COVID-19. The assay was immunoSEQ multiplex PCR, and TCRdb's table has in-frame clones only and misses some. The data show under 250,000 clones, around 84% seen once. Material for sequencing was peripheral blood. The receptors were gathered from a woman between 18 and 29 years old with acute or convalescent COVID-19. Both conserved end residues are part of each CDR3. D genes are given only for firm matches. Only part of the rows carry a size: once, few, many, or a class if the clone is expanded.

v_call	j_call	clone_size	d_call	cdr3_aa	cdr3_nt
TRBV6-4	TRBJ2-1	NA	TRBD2	CASSVNPAILAGANEQFF	TGTGCCAGCAGTGTAAACCCCGCCATACTAGCGGGAGCCAATGAGCAGTTCTTC
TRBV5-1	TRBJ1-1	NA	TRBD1	CASSFGQGYTFF	TGCGCCAGCAGCTTCGGACAGGGATATACTTTCTTT
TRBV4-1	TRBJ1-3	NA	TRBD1	CASSQEEGAYSGNTIYF	TGCGCCAGCAGCCAAGAAGAGGGGGCTTACTCTGGAAACACCATATATTTT
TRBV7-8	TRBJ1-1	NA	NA	CASSFDTEAFF	TGTGCCAGCAGCTTCGACACTGAAGCTTTCTTT
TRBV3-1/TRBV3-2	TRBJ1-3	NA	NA	CASSQQALYSGNTIYF	TGTGCCAGCAGCCAACAGGCCCTCTACTCTGGAAACACCATATATTTT
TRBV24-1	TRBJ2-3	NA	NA	CATSDLGTRSTDTQYF	TGTGCCACCAGTGATTTGGGCACCCGATCCACAGATACGCAGTATTTT
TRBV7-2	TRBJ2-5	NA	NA	CASSFTRVGLETQYF	TGTGCCAGCAGCTTTACTAGGGTGGGGTTAGAGACCCAGTACTTC
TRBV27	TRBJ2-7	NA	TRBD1	CASSSLGTGSYEQYF	TGTGCCAGCAGTTCCCTCGGGACAGGGTCTTACGAGCAGTACTTC
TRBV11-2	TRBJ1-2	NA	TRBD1	CASSPLTGVWGYTF	TGTGCCAGCAGCCCGCTTACAGGGGTCTGGGGCTACACCTTC
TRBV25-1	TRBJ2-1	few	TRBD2	CASSDPAGGPYNEQFF	TGTGCCAGCAGTGACCCAGCGGGAGGGCCCTACAATGAGCAGTTCTTC
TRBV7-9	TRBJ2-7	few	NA	CASSPQKSYEQYF	TGTGCCAGCAGCCCACAGAAGTCCTACGAGCAGTACTTC
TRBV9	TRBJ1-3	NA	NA	CASSPFRLPTLGNTIYF	TGTGCCAGCAGCCCCTTCCGTTTACCAACACTAGGAAACACCATATATTTT
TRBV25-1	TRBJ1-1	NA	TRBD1	CASSGDRGRNTEAFF	TGTGCCAGCAGTGGGGACAGGGGGCGGAACACTGAAGCTTTCTTT
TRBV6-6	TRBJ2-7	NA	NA	CASSYADRPYEQYF	TGTGCCAGCAGTTACGCAGACAGGCCCTACGAGCAGTACTTC
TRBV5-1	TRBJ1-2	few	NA	CASSSRTDYGYTF	TGCGCCAGCAGCAGCAGAACAGACTATGGCTACACCTTC
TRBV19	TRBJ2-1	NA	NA	CASTQDNNEQFF	TGTGCCAGTACCCAGGACAACAATGAGCAGTTCTTC
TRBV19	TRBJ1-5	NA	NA	CASSIREHQPQHF	TGTGCCAGTAGTATCCGGGAACACCAGCCCCAGCATTTT
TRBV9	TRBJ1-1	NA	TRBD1	CASSARDRGLNTEAFF	TGTGCCAGCAGCGCCCGGGACAGGGGGTTGAACACTGAAGCTTTCTTT
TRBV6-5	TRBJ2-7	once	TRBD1	CASRTGGNEQYF	TGTGCCAGCAGGACAGGGGGCAACGAGCAGTACTTC
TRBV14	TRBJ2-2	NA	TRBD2	CASSYIAGASGELFF	TGTGCCAGCAGCTATATAGCGGGAGCTTCCGGGGAGCTGTTTTTT
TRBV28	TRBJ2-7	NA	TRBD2	CASSPTSGTPYEQYF	TGTGCCAGCAGTCCTACTAGCGGGACCCCCTACGAGCAGTACTTC
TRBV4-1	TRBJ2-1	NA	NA	CASKNGGPHNEQFF	TGCGCCAGCAAAAACGGAGGGCCCCACAATGAGCAGTTCTTC
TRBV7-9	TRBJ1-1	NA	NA	CASSLARTGEAFF	TGTGCCAGCAGCCTAGCTAGAACCGGTGAAGCTTTCTTT
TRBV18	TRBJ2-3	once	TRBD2	CASSPSQAGASTDTQYF	TGTGCCAGCTCACCTTCCCAAGCGGGGGCTAGCACAGATACGCAGTATTTT
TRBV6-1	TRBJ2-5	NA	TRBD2	CASSDGTSGRIRETQYF	TGTGCCAGCAGTGATGGGACTAGCGGGAGAATTCGGGAGACCCAGTACTTC
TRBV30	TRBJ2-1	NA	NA	CAWSGRGRDSYNEQFF	TGTGCCTGGAGTGGGCGGGGTAGAGACTCCTACAATGAGCAGTTCTTC
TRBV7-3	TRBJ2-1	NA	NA	CASSRILDSEQFF	TGTGCCAGCAGCCGAATACTAGATTCAGAGCAGTTCTTC
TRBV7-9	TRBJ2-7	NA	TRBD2	CASSRRTSGYEQYF	TGTGCCAGCAGCCGACGGACTAGCGGGTACGAGCAGTACTTC
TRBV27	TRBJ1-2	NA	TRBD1	CASRPSGGSGYTF	TGTGCCAGCAGGCCCTCAGGGGGCAGTGGCTACACCTTC
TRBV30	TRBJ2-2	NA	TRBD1	CAWRPGDRDGDGELFF	TGTGCCTGGAGACCCGGGGACAGGGATGGTGACGGGGAGCTGTTTTTT
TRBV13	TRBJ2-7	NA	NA	CASSINLGEQYF	TGTGCCAGCAGCATCAACCTCGGCGAGCAGTACTTC
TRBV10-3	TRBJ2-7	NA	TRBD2	CAISESTSGPYEQYF	TGTGCCATCAGTGAGTCCACTAGCGGACCCTACGAGCAGTACTTC
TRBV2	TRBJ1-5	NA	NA	CASSEYGVLNQPQHF	TGTGCCAGCAGTGAATACGGGGTCCTTAATCAGCCCCAGCATTTT
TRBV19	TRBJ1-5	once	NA	CASSRNPSKIPLAGNQPQHF	TGTGCCAGTAGTAGAAATCCCTCCAAAATACCTCTTGCGGGCAATCAGCCCCAGCATTTT
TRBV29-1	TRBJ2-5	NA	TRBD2	CSVSTRGLAGPTQYF	TGCAGCGTTTCAACCCGGGGACTAGCGGGACCGACCCAGTACTTC
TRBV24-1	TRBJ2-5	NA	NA	CATSDSAGTQYF	TGTGCCACCAGTGATTCGGCGGGGACCCAGTACTTC
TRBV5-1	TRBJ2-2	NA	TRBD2	CASSVTSGANTGELFF	TGCGCCAGCAGCGTGACTAGCGGAGCGAACACCGGGGAGCTGTTTTTT
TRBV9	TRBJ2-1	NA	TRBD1	CASSYGQGANEQFF	TGTGCCAGCAGCTACGGACAGGGGGCTAATGAGCAGTTCTTC
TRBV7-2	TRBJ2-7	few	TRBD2	CASSFMGLAGEQYF	TGTGCCAGCAGCTTCATGGGACTAGCGGGAGAGCAGTACTTC
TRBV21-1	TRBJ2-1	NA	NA	CASSKDSVSGGAYNEQFF	TGTGCCAGCAGCAAAGATAGTGTGTCGGGGGGCGCCTACAATGAGCAGTTCTTC
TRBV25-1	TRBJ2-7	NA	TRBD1	CASSEYFEGQGSYEQYF	TGTGCCAGCAGTGAATATTTTGAAGGACAGGGGTCCTACGAGCAGTACTTC
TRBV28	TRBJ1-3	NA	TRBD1	CASRTEGGSGNTIYF	TGTGCCAGCAGAACCGAAGGGGGCTCAGGAAACACCATATATTTT
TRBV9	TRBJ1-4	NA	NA	CASSPSGIGYWEKLFF	TGTGCCAGCAGCCCCTCGGGAATTGGCTATTGGGAAAAACTGTTTTTT
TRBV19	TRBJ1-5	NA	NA	CASSIGAALSNQPQHF	TGTGCCAGTAGTATTGGGGCGGCTCTTAGCAATCAGCCCCAGCATTTT
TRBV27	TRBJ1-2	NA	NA	CASSLWGGWGSSNYGYTF	TGTGCCAGCAGTTTATGGGGGGGCTGGGGGTCTTCTAACTATGGCTACACCTTC
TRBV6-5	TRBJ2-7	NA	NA	CASSYLGQGFSYEQYF	TGTGCCAGCAGTTACTTGGGGCAGGGCTTCTCCTACGAGCAGTACTTC
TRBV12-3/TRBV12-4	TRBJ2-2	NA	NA	CASSTNTGELFF	TGTGCCAGCAGCACGAACACCGGGGAGCTGTTTTTT
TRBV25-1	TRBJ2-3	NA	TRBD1	CASSDPGQGWDTQYF	TGTGCCAGCAGTGACCCGGGACAGGGTTGGGATACGCAGTATTTT
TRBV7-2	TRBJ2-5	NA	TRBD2	CASRETSGSWETQYF	TGTGCCAGCAGGGAAACTAGCGGGAGTTGGGAGACCCAGTACTTC
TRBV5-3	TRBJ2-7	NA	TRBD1	CARSLAWDRGYEQYF	TGTGCCAGAAGCTTGGCGTGGGACAGGGGTTACGAGCAGTACTTC
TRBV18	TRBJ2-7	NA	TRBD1	CASSPGTGGIEQYF	TGTGCCAGCTCACCGGGGACAGGGGGAATCGAGCAGTACTTC
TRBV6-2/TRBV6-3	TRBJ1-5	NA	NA	CASSYAGARKQPQHF	TGTGCCAGCAGTTACGCTGGGGCTCGGAAACAGCCCCAGCATTTT
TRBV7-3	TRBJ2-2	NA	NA	CASSLGGHTGELFF	TGTGCCAGCAGCTTAGGCGGGCACACCGGGGAGCTGTTTTTT
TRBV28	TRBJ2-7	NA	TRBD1	CASSFRSGQGYEQYF	TGTGCCAGCAGTTTTAGATCGGGACAGGGTTACGAGCAGTACTTC
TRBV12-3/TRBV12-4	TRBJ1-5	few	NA	CASSFGDWKPQHF	TGTGCCAGCAGTTTCGGGGATTGGAAGCCCCAGCATTTT
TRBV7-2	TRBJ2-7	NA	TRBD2	CASSLAATSGRAVLNYEQYF	TGTGCCAGCAGCTTAGCGGCAACTAGCGGGAGGGCCGTTTTAAACTACGAGCAGTACTTC
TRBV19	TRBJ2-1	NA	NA	CASSIGGGRSSNEQFF	TGTGCCAGTAGTATTGGGGGGGGGCGATCCTCCAATGAGCAGTTCTTC
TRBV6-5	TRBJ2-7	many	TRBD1	CASINTGQNEQYF	TGTGCCAGCATTAACACGGGACAGAACGAGCAGTACTTC
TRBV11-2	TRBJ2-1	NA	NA	CASSFGGASYEQFF	TGTGCCAGCAGCTTTGGGGGGGCGAGCTATGAGCAGTTCTTC